The source of this TCR beta chain is a study of shared clonotypes between healthy human individuals. For the study at large: The composition of the donors was a couple of women and a few men aged 18 to 49. Each donor had three CD4 naive, three CD4 memory, two CD8 naive and one CD8 memory plate.

CD45RO-negative CD8 cells positively selected for CCR7 made up the naive population, which excluded terminally differentiated effector memory CD45RA+ cells. Every contributor of samples was a Caucasian grown-up residing in Nashville, Tennessee. V dropped 7 bases and J dropped 8; count of bases not matched to a gene: 8. This CDR3 spans 13 amino acids. In germline, CDR1 is SEHNR, CDR2 FQNEAQ (reference sequence). This was a deep-level run. Profiled with immunoSEQ multiplex PCR; TCRdb holds only in-frame clones, not every one. The sample contains almost 700,000 clones, approximately 90% of which appear only once.

Specimen: naive CD8+ T cells sorted from blood. The TCR sequence derives from a man under 40 in good health. The V and J genes are TRBV7-9 and TRBJ1-2; TRBD1 aligns across 9 bases. CDR3 sequence reads: CASTGDRAGGYTF. CDR3 in DNA: TGTGCCAGCACTGGGGACAGGGCTGGAGGCTACACCTTC. Looking up the rest from reference TRBV7-9 and TRBJ1-2 gives the full variable domain: DTGVSQNPRHKITKRGQNVTFRCDPISEHNRLYWYRQTLGQGPEFLTYFQNEAQLEKSRLLSDRFSAERPKGSFSTLEIQRTEQGDSAMYLCASTGDRAGGYTFGSGTRLTVV.